These 18 T cell receptor beta chains were sequenced from one sample in a study of blood T cell repertoires in COVID-19. The method was immunoSEQ multiplex PCR; TCRdb's version includes in-frame clones alone and lacks a portion of them. The sample shows about 220,000 clones, 80% to 90% of them seen only once. Material for sequencing was PBMCs or T cells enriched from blood (not recorded which). The receptor source for this set is a woman aged 50 to 60 with acute COVID-19.

This sequence joins TRBV5-1 and TRBJ2-2, with 7 bases identical to TRBD2. The CDR3 length is 16 residues. After removal of 0 bases from V and 5 bases from J, the junction contained 7 bases not matched to a gene. The germline gives CDR1 SGHRS, CDR2 YFSETQ. CDR3: CASSLGGLGKTGELFF. The CDR3 nucleotides read TGCGCCAGCAGCTTGGGCGGACTAGGCAAAACCGGGGAGCTGTTTTTT.

The chain couples TRBV4-1 to TRBJ2-7, with D perhaps TRBD1 (6 bases). The germline V and J ends were trimmed by 10 bases and 4 bases, with 17 bases remaining between them. The germline V gene has CDR1 MGHRA and CDR2 YSYEKL. The CDR3 extends over 13 amino acids. Here the CDR3 reads CAITEKGVYEQYF. The CDR3 region has the DNA TGCGCCATCACGGAGAAGGGGGTGTACGAGCAGTACTTC.

The chain recombines TRBV7-9 with TRBJ2-3, with 8 bases aligning to TRBD2. Germline CDR1 is SEHNR and CDR2 is FQNEAQ (reference sequence). Germline trimming cut 7 bases from V and 4 bases from J; bases unmatched to any gene: 10. The CDR3 extends over 15 amino acids. CDR3 region: CASITNSGTADTQYF. DNA of the CDR3: TGTGCCAGCATCACAAATAGCGGGACGGCAGATACGCAGTATTTT.

This clone was counted a single time. The gene calls are TRBV3-1 (or the pseudogene TRBV3-2) and TRBJ2-1; a weak D match, TRBD1 (7 bases). CDR1 and CDR2 from the germline V gene are LGHDT and YNNKEL (reference sequence). With 2 bases removed from V and 5 bases from J, the gap between germline ends came to 22 bases. The CDR3 totals 18 residues. In nucleotides, the CDR3 is TGTGCCAGCAGCCAATCGGGGGAACAGGGGCTTGGGAACAATGAGCAGTTCTTC. As protein: CASSQSGEQGLGNNEQFF.

This clone came up once. This chain links TRBV20-1 with TRBJ2-4; D is unclear. Germline loops: CDR1 DFQATT, CDR2 SNEGSKA (reference sequence). This CDR3 spans 12 amino acids. V lost 3 bases and J 3 bases, leaving 6 bases between the germline ends. CDR3 residues: CSASSRKNIQYF. The CDR3 nucleotides read TGCAGTGCTAGTTCCCGCAAAAACATTCAGTACTTC.

CDR3 residues: CASSPGQGWAEAFF. In DNA, the CDR3 is TGTGCCAGCAGTCCCGGACAGGGGTGGGCTGAAGCTTTCTTT. The chain carries TRBV6-5 and TRBJ1-1; 9 bases agree with TRBD1. The V gene's germline CDR1 is MNHEY and CDR2 SVGAGI. With V trimmed by 5 bases and J by 6 bases, 7 bases remained unmatched. The CDR3 runs to 14 residues.

The J gene is TRBJ2-7, the V gene TRBV29-1; 8 nucleotides match TRBD1. This CDR3 comprises 13 residues. Germline CDR1 SQVTM, CDR2 ANQGSEA. The V and J ends lost 2 bases and 6 bases, in that order; junction bases with no gene match: 6. CDR3 in DNA: TGCAGCGTTGAACGCGGGACAGGTGGCGAGCAGTACTTC. It translates to CSVERGTGGEQYF.

On this clone: The junction departs from germline at one end; a sequencing error may be responsible. This chain joins TRBV2 and TRBJ1-5, with D unclear. Germline CDR1 and CDR2: SNHLY and FYNNEI. The CDR3 has 13 residues. The DNA of the CDR3 is TGTGCCAGCACCCAGAGGCTCAATCGGCCCCAGCATTTT. Translating it yields CASTQRLNRPQHF. The full variable domain, with the rest looked up from reference TRBV2 and TRBJ1-5, is EPEVTQTPSHQVTQMGQEVILRCVPISNHLYFYWYRQILGQKVEFLVSFYNNEISEKSEIFDDQFSVERPDGSNFTLKIRSTKLEDSAMYFCASTQRLNRPQHFGDGTRLSIL.

The gene calls are TRBV28 and TRBJ2-7; D remains ambiguous. CDR1 is MDHEN and CDR2 is SYDVKM in the germline V gene. With 4 bases removed from V and 4 bases from J, the gap between germline ends came to 8 bases. The CDR3 has 12 amino acids. The CDR3 region is CASSSVLYEQYF. The CDR3 bases are TGTGCCAGCAGTTCAGTTTTATACGAGCAGTACTTC.

This chain uses TRBV5-8 with TRBJ2-7; TRBD2 aligns across 10 bases. V trimming: 0 bases; J trimming: 5 bases; junction bases outside the gene matches: 8. CDR1 and CDR2 from the germline V gene are SGHTS and YDEGEE. The CDR3 totals 16 residues. The CDR3 bases are TGTGCCAGCAGCTTGGGGCTAGCGGGAGTTTTGGACGAGCAGTACTTC. Protein: CASSLGLAGVLDEQYF.

This chain uses TRBV7-2 with TRBJ1-6; TRBD1 matches 8 bases. With V trimmed by 5 bases and J by 15 bases, 12 bases remained unmatched. The length of the CDR3 is 14 residues. CDR1 is SGHTA, CDR2 FQGNSA, per germline. CDR3 nucleotides: TGTGCCAGCAGCCGCGCGGACAGGGTAGAGCACCTCCACTTT. It encodes CASSRADRVEHLHF.

The V call is TRBV11-2, the J call TRBJ1-1; D not certain. CDR3 length: 14 residues. CDR1 SGHAT and CDR2 FQNNGV come from the germline V gene. The V end lost 1 base, the J end lost 1 base, and 7 bases lay between the germline ends. The CDR3 protein is CASSLVGGNTEAFF. CDR3 DNA: TGTGCCAGCAGCTTAGTTGGCGGGAACACTGAAGCTTTCTTT.

The chain is built from TRBV7-3 and TRBJ2-2; no reliable D call. CDR3 length: 15 residues. V was pared by 2 bases and J by 3 bases, with 10 bases between. Germline loops: CDR1 SGHTA, CDR2 FQGTGA. The CDR3 loop is CASSLDVSYTGELFF. The CDR3 nucleotides read TGTGCCAGCAGCTTAGATGTTAGCTACACCGGGGAGCTGTTTTTT.

This chain links TRBV28 with TRBJ1-2, with a possible D match to TRBD1 (5 bases). V lost 8 bases to trimming and J lost 2 bases, with 15 bases between them. Germline lookup yields CDR1 MDHEN and CDR2 SYDVKM. The CDR3 has 14 amino acids. CDR3 DNA sequence: TGTGCCAGCCGCATGCAGGGAGGGAACTATGGCTACACCTTC. Protein: CASRMQGGNYGYTF.

In this sample, this clone turned up once. The rearrangement joins TRBV6-5 to TRBJ2-1, with D maybe TRBD2 (5 bases). The CDR3 totals 16 residues. Germline CDR1 reads MNHEY; CDR2 reads SVGAGI. V lost 0 bases, J lost 2 bases, and 11 bases lay in between. The CDR3 reads CASSYSMSGPYNEQFF. The DNA for the CDR3 is TGTGCCAGCAGTTACTCGATGAGCGGACCCTACAATGAGCAGTTCTTC.

This rearrangement joins TRBV7-2 to TRBJ1-5, with TRBD1 matching 8 bases. Germline assignment: CDR1 SGHTA and CDR2 FQGNSA. The CDR3 is made up of 15 amino acids. V gave up 4 bases and J gave up 1 base; unmatched junction bases: 3. For the CDR3, the DNA is TGTGCCAGCAGCTCGACAGGGGTGAGCAATCAGCCCCAGCATTTT. It codes for CASSSTGVSNQPQHF.

V is TRBV7-8 and J is TRBJ2-2; 12 bases map to TRBD2. Trimming took 5 bases from V and 3 from J; bases not matched to a gene: 1. In germline, CDR1 is SGHVS, CDR2 FQNEAQ. The CDR3 has 15 amino acids. The CDR3, as DNA: TGTGCCAGCAGCCGACTAGCGGGAGACACCGGGGAGCTGTTTTTT. Its protein is CASSRLAGDTGELFF.

Written as DNA, the CDR3 is TGTGCCAGTAGTATAGCAGCAGATACGCAGTATTTT. This codes for CASSIAADTQYF. J is TRBJ2-3 and V is TRBV19; D gene ambiguous. This CDR3 spans 12 amino acids. V lost 1 base and J lost 4, with 3 bases in between. Germline V gene lookup returns CDR1 LNHDA and CDR2 SQIVND (reference sequence).